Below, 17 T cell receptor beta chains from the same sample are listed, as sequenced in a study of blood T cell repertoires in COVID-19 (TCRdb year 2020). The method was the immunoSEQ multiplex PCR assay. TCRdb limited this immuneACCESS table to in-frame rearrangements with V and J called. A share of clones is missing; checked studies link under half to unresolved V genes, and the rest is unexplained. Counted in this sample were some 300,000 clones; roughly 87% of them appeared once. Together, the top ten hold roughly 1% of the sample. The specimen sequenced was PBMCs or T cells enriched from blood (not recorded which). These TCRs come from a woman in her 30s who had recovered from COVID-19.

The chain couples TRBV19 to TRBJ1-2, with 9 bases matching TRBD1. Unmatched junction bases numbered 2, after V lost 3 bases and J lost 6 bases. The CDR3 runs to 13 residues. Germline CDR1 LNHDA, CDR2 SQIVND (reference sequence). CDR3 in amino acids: CASSIGQGNGYTF. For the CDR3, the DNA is TGTGCCAGTAGTATTGGACAGGGGAATGGCTACACCTTC.

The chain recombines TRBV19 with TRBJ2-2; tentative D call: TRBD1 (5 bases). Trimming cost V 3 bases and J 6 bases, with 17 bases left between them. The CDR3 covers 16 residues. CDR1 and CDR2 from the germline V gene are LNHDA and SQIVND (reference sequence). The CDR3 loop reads CASSILAGRGSGELFF. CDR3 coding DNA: TGTGCCAGTAGTATTTTGGCAGGGCGAGGATCCGGGGAGCTGTTTTTT.

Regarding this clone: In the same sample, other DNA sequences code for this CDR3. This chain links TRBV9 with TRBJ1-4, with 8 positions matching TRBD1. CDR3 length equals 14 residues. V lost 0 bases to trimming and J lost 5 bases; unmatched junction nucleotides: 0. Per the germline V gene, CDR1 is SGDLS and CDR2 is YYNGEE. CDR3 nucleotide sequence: TGTGCCAGCAGCGTAGGGACAGGGAATGAAAAACTGTTTTTT. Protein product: CASSVGTGNEKLFF.

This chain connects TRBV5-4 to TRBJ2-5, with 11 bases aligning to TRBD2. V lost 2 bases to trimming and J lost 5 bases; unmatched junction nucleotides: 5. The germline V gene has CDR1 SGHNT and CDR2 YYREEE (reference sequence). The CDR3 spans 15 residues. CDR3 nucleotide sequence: TGTGCCAGCAGCTTTAGCGGGGGGGCGCGGGAGACCCAGTACTTC. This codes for CASSFSGGARETQYF.

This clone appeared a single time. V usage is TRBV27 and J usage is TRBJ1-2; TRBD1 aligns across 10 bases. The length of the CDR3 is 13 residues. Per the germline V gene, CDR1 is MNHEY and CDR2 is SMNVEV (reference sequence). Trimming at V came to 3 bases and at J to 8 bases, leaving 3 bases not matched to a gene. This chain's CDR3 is CASSLGQGWGYTF. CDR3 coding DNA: TGTGCCAGCAGTTTGGGACAGGGGTGGGGCTACACCTTC.

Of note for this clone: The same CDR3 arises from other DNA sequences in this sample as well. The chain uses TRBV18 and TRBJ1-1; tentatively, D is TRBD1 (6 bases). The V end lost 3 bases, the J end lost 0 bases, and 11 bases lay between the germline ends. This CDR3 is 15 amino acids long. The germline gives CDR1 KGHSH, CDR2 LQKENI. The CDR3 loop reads CASSPRGTLNTEAFF. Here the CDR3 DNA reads TGTGCCAGCTCACCTAGGGGGACACTGAACACTGAAGCTTTCTTT.

The CDR3 sequence is CASSRGGTVLSGNTIYF. CDR3 coding DNA: TGTGCCAGCAGTCGGGGGGGGACGGTCCTCTCTGGAAACACCATATATTTT. The rearrangement links TRBV5-8 to TRBJ1-3; a possible D gene is TRBD1 (5 bases). V was trimmed by 5 bases and J by 0 bases, leaving 18 bases between them. From germline, CDR1 is SGHTS and CDR2 YDEGEE. The CDR3 contains 17 residues.

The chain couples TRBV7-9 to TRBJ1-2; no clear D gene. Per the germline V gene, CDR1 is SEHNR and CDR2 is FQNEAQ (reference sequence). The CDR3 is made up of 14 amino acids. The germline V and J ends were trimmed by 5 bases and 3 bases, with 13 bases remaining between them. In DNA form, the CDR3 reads TGTGCCAGCAGCCTTACGGGGAATTACTATGGCTACACCTTC. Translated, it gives CASSLTGNYYGYTF.

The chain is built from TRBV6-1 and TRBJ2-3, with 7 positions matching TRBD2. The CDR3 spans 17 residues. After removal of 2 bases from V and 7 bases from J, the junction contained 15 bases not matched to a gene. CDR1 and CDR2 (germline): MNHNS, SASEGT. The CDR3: CASSELSGGSGENTQYF. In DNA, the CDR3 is TGTGCCAGCAGTGAACTCTCGGGGGGTTCAGGTGAAAATACGCAGTATTTT.

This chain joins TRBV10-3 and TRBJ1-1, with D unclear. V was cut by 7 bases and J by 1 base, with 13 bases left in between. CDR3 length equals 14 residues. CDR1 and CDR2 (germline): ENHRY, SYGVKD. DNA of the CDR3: TGTGCCATCACCCGCGAGGGCGGGAACACTGAAGCTTTCTTT. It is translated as CAITREGGNTEAFF.

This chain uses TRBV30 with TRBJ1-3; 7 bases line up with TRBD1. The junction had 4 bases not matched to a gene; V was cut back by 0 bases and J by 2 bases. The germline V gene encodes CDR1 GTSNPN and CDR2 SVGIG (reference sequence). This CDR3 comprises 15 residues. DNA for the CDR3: TGTGCCTGGAGTGTAGTGAGGGGGCCTGGAAACACCATATATTTT. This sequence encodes CAWSVVRGPGNTIYF.

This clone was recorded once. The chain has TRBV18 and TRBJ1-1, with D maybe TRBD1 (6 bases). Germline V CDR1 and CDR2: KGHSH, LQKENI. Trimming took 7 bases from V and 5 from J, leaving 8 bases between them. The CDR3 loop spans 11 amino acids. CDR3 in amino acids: CASLTGTEAFF. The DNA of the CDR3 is TGTGCCAGCTTAACAGGGACTGAAGCTTTCTTT.

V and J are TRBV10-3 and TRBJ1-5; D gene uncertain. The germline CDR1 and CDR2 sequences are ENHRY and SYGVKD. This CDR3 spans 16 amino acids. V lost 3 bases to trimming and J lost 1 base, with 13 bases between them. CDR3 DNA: TGTGCCATCAGTGACCGGGTAGGAGGGAGCAATCAGCCCCAGCATTTT. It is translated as CAISDRVGGSNQPQHF.

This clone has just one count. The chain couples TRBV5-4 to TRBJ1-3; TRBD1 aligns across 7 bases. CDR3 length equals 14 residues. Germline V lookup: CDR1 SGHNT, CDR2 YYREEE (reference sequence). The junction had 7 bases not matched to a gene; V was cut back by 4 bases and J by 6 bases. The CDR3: CASSRDSFSNTIYF. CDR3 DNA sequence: TGTGCCAGCAGCCGGGACAGTTTTTCAAACACCATATATTTT. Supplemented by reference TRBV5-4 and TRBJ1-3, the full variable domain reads ETGVTQSPTHLIKTRGQQVTLRCSSQSGHNTVSWYQQALGQGPQFIFQYYREEENGRGNFPPRFSGLQFPNYSSELNVNALELDDSALYLCASSRDSFSNTIYFGEGSWLTVV.

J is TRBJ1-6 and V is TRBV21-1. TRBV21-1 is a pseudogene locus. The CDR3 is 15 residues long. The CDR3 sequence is CASSKRRGDNSPLHF. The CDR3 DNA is TGTGCCAGCAGCAAAAGACGGGGTGATAATTCACCCCTCCACTTT.

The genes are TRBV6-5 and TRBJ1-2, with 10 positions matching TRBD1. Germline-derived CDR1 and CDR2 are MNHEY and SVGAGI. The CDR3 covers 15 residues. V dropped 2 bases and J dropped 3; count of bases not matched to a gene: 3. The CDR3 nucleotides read TGTGCCAGCAGTTACACGACAGGGGGCGACTATGGCTACACCTTC. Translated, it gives CASSYTTGGDYGYTF.

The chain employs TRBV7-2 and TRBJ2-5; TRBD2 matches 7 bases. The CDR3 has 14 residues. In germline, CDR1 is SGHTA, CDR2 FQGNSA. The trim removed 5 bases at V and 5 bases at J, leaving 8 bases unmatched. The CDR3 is CASSPPTSRETQYF. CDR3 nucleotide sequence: TGTGCCAGCAGCCCGCCGACTAGCAGGGAGACCCAGTACTTC.